Listed below are T cell receptor beta chains from one sample, sequenced in a study of T cell repertoires in cytomegalovirus infection. The antigens of these receptors remain unknown. TCRdb called the reads again in MiXCR, with one record for every CDR3 protein. In the table there are 110,000 or so distinct CDR3 sequences, about 33% of which are singletons. The sample consisted of CD8+ T cells from cultured PBMCs, taken from culture after CMV antigen stimulation. The receptors were sampled from a human donor in good health (CMV status not recorded). Some clones in this sample may be carry-over from other donors' samples. CDR3s include the opening cysteine and the closing phenylalanine or tryptophan. Each record gives: V gene, CDR3 protein.

v_call: TRBV6-2/TRBV6-3
cdr3_aa: CASSYSADYGYTF

v_call: TRBV7-6
cdr3_aa: CASKHSDNLNTEAFF

v_call: TRBV7-7
cdr3_aa: CASSRGETSGGNEQFF

v_call: TRBV7-6
cdr3_aa: CARSGEKLFF

v_call: TRBV6-2/TRBV6-3
cdr3_aa: CASRGLAGGQAYEQYF

v_call: TRBV20-1
cdr3_aa: CSATEGIYNEQFF

v_call: TRBV20-1
cdr3_aa: CSASPGASNQPQHF

v_call: TRBV2
cdr3_aa: CASLGRGLKSYNEQFF

v_call: TRBV12-5
cdr3_aa: CASGLGGGPATGELFF

v_call: TRBV6-5
cdr3_aa: CASTLAATGSTEAFF

v_call: TRBV9
cdr3_aa: CASSVDGVPETQYF

v_call: TRBV12-3/TRBV12-4
cdr3_aa: CASSHRVNEKLFF

v_call: TRBV6-5
cdr3_aa: CASSYSGGSYNSPLHF

v_call: TRBV12-3/TRBV12-4
cdr3_aa: CASSLEWGLGTEAFF

v_call: TRBV4-3
cdr3_aa: CASSQVWVRGGSYNSPLHF

v_call: TRBV5-6
cdr3_aa: CASRPSSGGADTQYF

v_call: TRBV4-3
cdr3_aa: CASSRGTGGPYEQYF

v_call: TRBV4-2
cdr3_aa: CASTEGGRNTDTQYF

v_call: TRBV6-2/TRBV6-3
cdr3_aa: CASSYDENQPQHF

v_call: TRBV6-1
cdr3_aa: CASSGTEETQYF

v_call: TRBV19
cdr3_aa: CAVRRGRNTEAFF